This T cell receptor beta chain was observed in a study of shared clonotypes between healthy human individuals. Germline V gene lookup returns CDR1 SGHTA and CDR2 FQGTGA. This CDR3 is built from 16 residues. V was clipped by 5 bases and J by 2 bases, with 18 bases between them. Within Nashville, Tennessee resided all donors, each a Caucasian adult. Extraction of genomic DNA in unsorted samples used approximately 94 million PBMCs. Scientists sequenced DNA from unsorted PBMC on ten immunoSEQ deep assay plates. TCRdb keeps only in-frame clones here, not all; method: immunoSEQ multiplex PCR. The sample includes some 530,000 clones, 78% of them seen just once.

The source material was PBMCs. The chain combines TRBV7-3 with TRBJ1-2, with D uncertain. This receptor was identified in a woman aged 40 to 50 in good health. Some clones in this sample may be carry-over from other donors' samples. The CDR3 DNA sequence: TGTGCCAGCAGCCCCCCCCCTGGGGTGACAAACTATGGCTACACCTTC. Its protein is CASSPPPGVTNYGYTF.